This TCR beta chain was captured in a study of T cells in Graves' hyperthyroidism and ophthalmopathy. Trimming shortened V by 8 bases and J by 2 bases, and 18 bases separated the two germline ends. Germline loops: CDR1 SNHLY, CDR2 FYNNEI. The CDR3 is 16 amino acids. About 10 ml fresh peripheral blood yielded the PBMCs. RNA transcripts gave rise to amplified TCR beta CDR3 regions. First-round RT-PCR with HTBI primers amplified the TCR CDR3 region. TCRdb reprocessed the multiplex PCR reads with MiXCR, giving one entry per CDR3 protein. The table lists about 380,000 distinct CDR3 sequences, 13% of them singletons, with 20% in the top ten. This clonotype was counted many times.

V gene TRBV2 combines with J gene TRBJ2-2, with a tentative D call TRBD2 (6 bases). The receptor comes from a young man with Graves' hyperthyroidism that later progressed to Graves' ophthalmopathy. Sample: blood. Here the CDR3 DNA reads TGTGCCAGCCGGGAGTGGAGTAGCGGTAACACCGGGGAGCTGTTTTTT. It codes for CASREWSSGNTGELFF. The complete variable domain, with remaining parts taken from reference TRBV2 and TRBJ2-2, reads EPEVTQTPSHQVTQMGQEVILRCVPISNHLYFYWYRQILGQKVEFLVSFYNNEISEKSEIFDDQFSVERPDGSNFTLKIRSTKLEDSAMYFCASREWSSGNTGELFFGEGSRLTVL.